A single sample is the source of the 3 T cell receptor beta chains below, sequenced in a study of T cells in Graves' hyperthyroidism and ophthalmopathy. Amplification yielded TCR beta CDR3 regions, with RNA transcripts as the source. Using the HTBI primer set, a first-round RT-PCR was run on the TCR CDR3. TCRdb re-derived calls from the multiplex PCR reads in MiXCR, one entry per CDR3 protein. The sample comprises hundreds of thousands of distinct CDR3 sequences, around 15% of which are singletons, and approximately 15% rests with the top ten. The sequenced material came from blood. Receptors were obtained from a woman aged 40 to 55 with Graves' hyperthyroidism.

This chain joins TRBV19 and TRBJ2-1, with 11 bases identical to TRBD2. The germline gives CDR1 LNHDA, CDR2 SQIVND (reference sequence). The CDR3 contains 15 residues. V lost 10 bases to trimming and J lost 4 bases; unmatched junction nucleotides: 9. The CDR3 reads CATHPLAGGYNEQFF. The CDR3 region has the DNA TGTGCCACCCACCCCCTAGCGGGAGGATACAATGAGCAGTTCTTC.

This clonotype was recorded a few times. The genes are TRBV5-1 and TRBJ2-5; D is ambiguous. Trimming took 0 bases from V and 0 from J, leaving 12 bases between them. There are 16 residues in the CDR3. Per the germline V gene, CDR1 is SGHRS and CDR2 is YFSETQ. CDR3 sequence reads: CASSLGAFRYQETQYF. CDR3 nucleotides: TGCGCCAGCAGCTTGGGGGCGTTTCGGTACCAAGAGACCCAGTACTTC.

This clonotype was seen at least ten times. This chain links TRBV28 with TRBJ1-2, with 7 bases that match TRBD1. CDR1 and CDR2 (germline): MDHEN, SYDVKM. Trimming cost V 4 bases and J 7 bases; bases outside gene matches: 6. The length of the CDR3 is 13 residues. DNA for the CDR3: TGTGCCAGCAGTTCCCGACAGGGCTCTGGCTACACCTTC. This translates into CASSSRQGSGYTF.